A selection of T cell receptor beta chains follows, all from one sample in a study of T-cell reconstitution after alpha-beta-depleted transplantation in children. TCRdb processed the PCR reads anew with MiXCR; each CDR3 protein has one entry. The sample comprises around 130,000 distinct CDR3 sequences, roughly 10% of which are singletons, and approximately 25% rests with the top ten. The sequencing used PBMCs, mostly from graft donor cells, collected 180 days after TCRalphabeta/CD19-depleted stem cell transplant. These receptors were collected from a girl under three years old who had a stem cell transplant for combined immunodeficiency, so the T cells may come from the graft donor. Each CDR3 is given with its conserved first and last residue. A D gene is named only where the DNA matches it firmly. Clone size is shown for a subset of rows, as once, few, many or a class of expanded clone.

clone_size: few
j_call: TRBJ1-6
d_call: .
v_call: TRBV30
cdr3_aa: CAWSTYRSSYNSPLHF
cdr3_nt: TGTGCCTGGAGTACCTACAGGAGCTCCTATAATTCACCCCTCCACTTT

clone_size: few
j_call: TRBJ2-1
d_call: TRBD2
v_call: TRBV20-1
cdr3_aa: CSARASGPSYNEQFF
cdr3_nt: TGCAGTGCTAGGGCTAGCGGGCCTTCCTACAATGAGCAGTTCTTC

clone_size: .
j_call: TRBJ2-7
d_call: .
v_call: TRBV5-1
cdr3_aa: CASSQFGQIINYEQYF
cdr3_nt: TGCGCCAGCAGCCAATTCGGACAGATAATAAACTACGAGCAGTACTTC

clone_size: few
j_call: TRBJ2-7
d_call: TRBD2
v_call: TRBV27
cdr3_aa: CASSFSGGYEQYF
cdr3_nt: TGTGCCAGCAGTTTCAGCGGGGGCTACGAGCAGTACTTC

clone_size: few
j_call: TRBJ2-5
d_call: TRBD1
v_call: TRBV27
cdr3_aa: CASSTYRGRVVRETQYF
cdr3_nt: TGTGCCAGCAGTACGTACAGGGGGCGGGTCGTGAGGGAGACCCAGTACTTC

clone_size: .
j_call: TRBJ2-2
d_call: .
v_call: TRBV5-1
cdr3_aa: CASSLHLLHRELFF
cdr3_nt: TGCGCCAGCAGCTTGCATTTACTCCACCGGGAGCTGTTTTTT

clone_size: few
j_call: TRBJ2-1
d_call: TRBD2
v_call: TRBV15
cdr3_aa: CATSRPGLDANEQFF
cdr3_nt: TGTGCCACCAGCAGGCCGGGACTAGATGCCAATGAGCAGTTCTTC

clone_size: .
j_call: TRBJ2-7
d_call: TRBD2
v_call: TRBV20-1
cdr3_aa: CSARELAGTSYEQYF
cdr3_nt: TGCAGTGCTAGAGAGCTAGCGGGGACGTCCTACGAGCAGTACTTC

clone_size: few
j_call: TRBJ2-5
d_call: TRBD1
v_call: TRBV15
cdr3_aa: CATSRGLGGLETQYF
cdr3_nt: TGTGCCACCAGCAGAGGATTAGGGGGCTTGGAGACCCAGTACTTC

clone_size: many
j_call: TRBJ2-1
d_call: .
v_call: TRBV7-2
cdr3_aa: CASSSIAHEQFF
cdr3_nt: TGTGCCAGCAGCTCCATAGCCCATGAGCAGTTCTTC

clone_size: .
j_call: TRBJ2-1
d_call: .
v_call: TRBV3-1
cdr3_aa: CASSRSSGNNNEQFF
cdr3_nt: TGTGCCAGCAGCCGTAGTAGCGGAAATAACAATGAGCAGTTCTTC

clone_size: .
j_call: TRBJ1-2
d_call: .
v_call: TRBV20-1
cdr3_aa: CSAEGRYSSNYGYTF
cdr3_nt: TGCAGTGCTGAGGGACGCTACAGTTCTAACTATGGCTACACCTTC

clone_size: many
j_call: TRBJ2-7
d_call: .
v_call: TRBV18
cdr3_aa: CASSPIEGTSHEQYF
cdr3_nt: TGTGCCAGCTCACCTATTGAGGGAACGTCGCACGAGCAGTACTTC